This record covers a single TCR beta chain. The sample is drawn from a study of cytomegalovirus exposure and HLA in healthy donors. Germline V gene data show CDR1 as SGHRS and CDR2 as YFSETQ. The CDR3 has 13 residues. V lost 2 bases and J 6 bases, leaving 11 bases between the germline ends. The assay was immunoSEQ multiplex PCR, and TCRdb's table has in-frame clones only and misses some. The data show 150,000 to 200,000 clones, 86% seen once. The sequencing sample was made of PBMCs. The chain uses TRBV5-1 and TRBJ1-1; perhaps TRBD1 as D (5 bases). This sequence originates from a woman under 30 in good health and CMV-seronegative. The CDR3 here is CASSFQGRSEAFF. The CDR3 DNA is TGCGCCAGCAGCTTTCAGGGTAGGTCTGAAGCTTTCTTT. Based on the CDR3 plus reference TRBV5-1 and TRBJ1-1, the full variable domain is KAGVTQTPRYLIKTRGQQVTLSCSPISGHRSVSWYQQTPGQGLQFLFEYFSETQRNKGNFPGRFSGRQFSNSRSEMNVSTLELGDSALYLCASSFQGRSEAFFGQGTRLTVV.